The rows below give T cell receptor beta chains drawn from one sample of a study of monozygotic twins with inflammatory bowel disease. TCRdb re-called the 5' RACE reads and shows each CDR3 protein once, DNA omitted. The table counts about 440,000 distinct CDR3 sequences; 2.4% lies in the top ten. What was sequenced was blood. Receptors originate from a human donor with ulcerative colitis or Crohn's disease, or a healthy co-twin of an affected twin (not recorded which). Each CDR3 is given with its conserved first and last residue.

j_call	cdr3_length	v_call	cdr3_aa
TRBJ2-5	15	TRBV7-3	CASSLMYGGQETQYF
TRBJ2-1	13	TRBV5-1	CASAGQTYNEQFF
TRBJ1-2	12	TRBV6-1	CATATGGYGYTF
TRBJ2-3	12	TRBV4-2	CASSQMGDTQYF
TRBJ2-1	17	TRBV15	CATSRDTGLAGSNEQFF
TRBJ1-2	16	TRBV6-1	CASSDMKLGQNYGYTF
TRBJ2-1	17	TRBV12-3/TRBV12-4	CASSFHLGGASYNEQFF
TRBJ2-7	12	TRBV2	CASSSEGGEQYF
TRBJ1-2	14	TRBV12-3/TRBV12-4	CASRDLDRDGGYTF
TRBJ1-6	15	TRBV20-1	CSAFEEGSYNSPLHF
TRBJ2-3	14	TRBV12-3/TRBV12-4	CASSLNTPGDTQYF
TRBJ2-1	16	TRBV10-3	CAISELQGAISNEQFF
TRBJ1-6	13	TRBV5-1	CASSRDEKSPLHF
TRBJ2-1	13	TRBV2	CASSGWTNNEQFF
TRBJ1-2	12	TRBV5-1	CASSLVGDGYTF
TRBJ1-1	15	TRBV21-1	CASTRGTALNTEAFF
TRBJ2-7	17	TRBV7-9	CASSSVPGVAGFSEQYF
TRBJ1-2	15	TRBV20-1	CSADGQGRSQGGYTF
TRBJ1-2	16	TRBV7-8	CASSLVGTGDNYGYTF
TRBJ2-7	15	TRBV6-5	CASSYRGRGPHEQYF
TRBJ1-1	13	TRBV18	CASSPRTRTEAFF
TRBJ2-3	16	TRBV7-8	CASSFRRGVITDTQYF
TRBJ2-1	17	TRBV27	CASSPTPGLAGINEQFF
TRBJ2-7	11	TRBV29-1	CSVGQNSEQYF
TRBJ1-6	13	TRBV27	CASSLMRDSPLHF
TRBJ2-7	12	TRBV29-1	CSVATDIYEQYF
TRBJ1-3	14	TRBV6-1	CASTEGASGNTIYF
TRBJ2-1	14	TRBV12-3/TRBV12-4	CASSTPGTYNEQFF
TRBJ2-5	11	TRBV20-1	CSPELQETQYF
TRBJ2-5	15	TRBV7-8	CASRPETGGEETQYF
TRBJ1-5	15	TRBV9	CASSAHTESNQPQHF
TRBJ2-5	16	TRBV5-4	CASSLEGQRTGETQYF
TRBJ1-6	13	TRBV10-2	CASSGQHNSPLHF
TRBJ2-7	15	TRBV25-1	CASSDIAGDPYEQYF
TRBJ2-1	14	TRBV4-3	CASSHGLAGAVRFF
TRBJ2-1	15	TRBV7-2	CASSLEAVAYNEQFF
TRBJ2-6	14	TRBV29-1	CSVERGSGANVLTF
TRBJ2-1	14	TRBV6-1	CASSGTSGKGEQFF
TRBJ1-4	15	TRBV5-1	CASSTRTGGEEKLFF
TRBJ2-1	17	TRBV5-1	CASSLGTASPVYNEQFF
TRBJ1-2	15	TRBV12-3/TRBV12-4	CASSFRDRSSGGYTF
TRBJ2-1	19	TRBV9	CASSVEGAGGLSSYNEQFF
TRBJ2-7	15	TRBV6-1	CASSLGGLGDYEQYF
TRBJ2-1	15	TRBV4-2	CASSREGAAYNEQFF
TRBJ2-7	15	TRBV2	CASREPGRGPYEQYF
TRBJ1-1	15	TRBV3-1	CASSHGQLMNTEAFF